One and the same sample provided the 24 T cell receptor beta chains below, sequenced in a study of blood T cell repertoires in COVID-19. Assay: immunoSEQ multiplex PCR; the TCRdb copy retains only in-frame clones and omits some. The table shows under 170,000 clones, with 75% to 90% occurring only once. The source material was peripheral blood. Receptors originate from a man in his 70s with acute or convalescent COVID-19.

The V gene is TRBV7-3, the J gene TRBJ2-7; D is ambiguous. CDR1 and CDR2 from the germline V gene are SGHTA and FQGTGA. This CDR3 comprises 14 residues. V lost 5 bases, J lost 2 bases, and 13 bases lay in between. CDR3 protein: CASSPGEPPYEQYF. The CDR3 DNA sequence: TGTGCCAGCAGCCCGGGTGAGCCCCCCTACGAGCAGTACTTC. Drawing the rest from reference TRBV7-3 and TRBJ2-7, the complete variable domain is GAGVSQTPSNKVTEKGKYVELRCDPISGHTALYWYRQSLGQGPEFLIYFQGTGAADDSGLPNDRFFAVRPEGSVSTLKIQRTERGDSAVYLCASSPGEPPYEQYFGPGTRLTVT.

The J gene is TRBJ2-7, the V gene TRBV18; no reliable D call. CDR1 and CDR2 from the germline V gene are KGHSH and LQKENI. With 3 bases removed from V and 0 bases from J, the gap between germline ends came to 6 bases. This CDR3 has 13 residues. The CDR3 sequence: CASSPGNSYEQYF. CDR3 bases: TGTGCCAGCTCACCGGGCAACTCCTACGAGCAGTACTTC. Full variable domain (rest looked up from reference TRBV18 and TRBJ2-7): NAGVMQNPRHLVRRRGQEARLRCSPMKGHSHVYWYRQLPEEGLKFMVYLQKENIIDESGMPKERFSAEFPKEGPSILRIQQVVRGDSAAYFCASSPGNSYEQYFGPGTRLTVT.

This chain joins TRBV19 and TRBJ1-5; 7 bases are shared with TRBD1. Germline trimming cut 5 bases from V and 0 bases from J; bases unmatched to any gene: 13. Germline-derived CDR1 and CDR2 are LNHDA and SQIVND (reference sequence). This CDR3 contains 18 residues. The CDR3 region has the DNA TGTGCCAGTAGTCCCGCGGGACAGCTCCTTTATAGCAATCAGCCCCAGCATTTT. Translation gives CASSPAGQLLYSNQPQHF. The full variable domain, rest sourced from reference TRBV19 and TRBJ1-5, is DGGITQSPKYLFRKEGQNVTLSCEQNLNHDAMYWYRQDPGQGLRLIYYSQIVNDFQKGDIAEGYSVSREKKESFPLTVTSAQKNPTAFYLCASSPAGQLLYSNQPQHFGDGTRLSIL.

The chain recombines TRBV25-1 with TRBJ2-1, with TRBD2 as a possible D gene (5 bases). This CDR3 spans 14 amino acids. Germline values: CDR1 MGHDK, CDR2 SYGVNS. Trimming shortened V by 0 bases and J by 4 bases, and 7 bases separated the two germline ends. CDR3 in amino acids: CASSEYGDYNEQFF. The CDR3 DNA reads TGTGCCAGCAGTGAATACGGGGATTACAATGAGCAGTTCTTC.

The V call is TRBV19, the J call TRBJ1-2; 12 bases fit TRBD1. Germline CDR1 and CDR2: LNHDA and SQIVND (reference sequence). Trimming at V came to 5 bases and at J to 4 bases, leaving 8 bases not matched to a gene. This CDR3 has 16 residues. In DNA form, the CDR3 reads TGTGCCAGTAGTCCTCCCGGGACAGGGGGCGGCTATGGCTACACCTTC. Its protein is CASSPPGTGGGYGYTF.

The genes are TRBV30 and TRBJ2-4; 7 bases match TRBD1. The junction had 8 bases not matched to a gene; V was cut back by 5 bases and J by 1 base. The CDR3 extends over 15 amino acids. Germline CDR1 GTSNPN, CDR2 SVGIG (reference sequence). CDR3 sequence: CAWQPTGIAKNIQYF. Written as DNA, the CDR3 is TGTGCCTGGCAACCGACAGGGATTGCCAAAAACATTCAGTACTTC.

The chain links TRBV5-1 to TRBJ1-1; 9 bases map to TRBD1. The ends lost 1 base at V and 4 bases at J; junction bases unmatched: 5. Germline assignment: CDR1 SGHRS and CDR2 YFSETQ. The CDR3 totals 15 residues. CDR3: CASSLWGQGGTEAFF. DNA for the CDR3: TGCGCCAGCAGCTTGTGGGGACAGGGCGGCACTGAAGCTTTCTTT.

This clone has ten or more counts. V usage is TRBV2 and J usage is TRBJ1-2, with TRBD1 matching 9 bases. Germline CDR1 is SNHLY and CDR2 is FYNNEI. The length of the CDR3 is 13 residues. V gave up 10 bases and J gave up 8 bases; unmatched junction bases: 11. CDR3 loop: CAIPGQGPRGYTF. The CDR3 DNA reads TGTGCCATCCCGGGACAGGGCCCTAGGGGCTACACCTTC.

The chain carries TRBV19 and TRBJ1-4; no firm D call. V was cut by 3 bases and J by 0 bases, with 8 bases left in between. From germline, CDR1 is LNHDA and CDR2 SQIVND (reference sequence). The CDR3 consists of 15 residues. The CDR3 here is CASSIPRATNEKLFF. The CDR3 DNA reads TGTGCCAGTAGTATCCCCCGTGCAACTAATGAAAAACTGTTTTTT. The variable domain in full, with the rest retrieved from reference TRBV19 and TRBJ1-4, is DGGITQSPKYLFRKEGQNVTLSCEQNLNHDAMYWYRQDPGQGLRLIYYSQIVNDFQKGDIAEGYSVSREKKESFPLTVTSAQKNPTAFYLCASSIPRATNEKLFFGSGTQLSVL.

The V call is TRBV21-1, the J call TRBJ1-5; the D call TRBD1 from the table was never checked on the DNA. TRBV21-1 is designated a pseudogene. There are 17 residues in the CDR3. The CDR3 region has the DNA TGTGCCAGCAGCAAATCCCCGACAGGGGGTCGCAATCAGCCCCAGCATTTT. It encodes CASSKSPTGGRNQPQHF.

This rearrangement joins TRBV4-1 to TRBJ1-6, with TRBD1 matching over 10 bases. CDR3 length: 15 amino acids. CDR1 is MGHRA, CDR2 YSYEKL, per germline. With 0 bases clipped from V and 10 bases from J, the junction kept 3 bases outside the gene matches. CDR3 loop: CASSQDWTGGSPLHF. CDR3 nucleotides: TGCGCCAGCAGCCAAGATTGGACAGGGGGATCACCCCTCCACTTT.

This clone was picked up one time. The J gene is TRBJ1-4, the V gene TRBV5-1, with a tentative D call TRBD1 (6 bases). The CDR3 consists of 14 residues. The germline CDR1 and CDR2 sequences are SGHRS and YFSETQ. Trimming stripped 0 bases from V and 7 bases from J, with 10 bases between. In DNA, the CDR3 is TGCGCCAGCAGCTTGGGAGCAGGGGTTGAAAAACTGTTTTTT. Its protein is CASSLGAGVEKLFF.

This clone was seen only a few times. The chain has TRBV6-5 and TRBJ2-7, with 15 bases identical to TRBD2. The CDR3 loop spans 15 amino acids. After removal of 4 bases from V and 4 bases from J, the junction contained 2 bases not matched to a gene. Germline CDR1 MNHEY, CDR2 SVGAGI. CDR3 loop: CASSSGTSGGYEQYF. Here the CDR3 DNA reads TGTGCCAGCAGTTCTGGGACTAGCGGGGGGTACGAGCAGTACTTC.

CDR3 residues: CASSYSGTGGTPARTF. The CDR3 DNA follows: TGTGCCAGCAGTTACTCGGGGACAGGGGGCACCCCAGCTAGGACCTTC. The V gene is TRBV6-5, the J gene TRBJ1-2; TRBD1 aligns across 12 bases. V was clipped by 0 bases and J by 14 bases; unmatched bases: 13. CDR1 is MNHEY and CDR2 is SVGAGI in the germline V gene. CDR3 length: 16 residues.

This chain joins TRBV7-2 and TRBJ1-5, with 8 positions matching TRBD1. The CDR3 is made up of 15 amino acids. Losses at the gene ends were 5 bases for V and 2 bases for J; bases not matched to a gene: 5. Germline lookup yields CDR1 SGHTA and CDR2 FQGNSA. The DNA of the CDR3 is TGTGCCAGCAGCGGACAGGGTTTTGGCAATCAGCCCCAGCATTTT. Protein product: CASSGQGFGNQPQHF.

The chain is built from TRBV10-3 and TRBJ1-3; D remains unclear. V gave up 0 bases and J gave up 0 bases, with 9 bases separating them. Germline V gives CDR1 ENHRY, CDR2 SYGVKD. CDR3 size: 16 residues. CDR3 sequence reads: CAISESWQNSGNTIYF. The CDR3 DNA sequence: TGTGCCATCAGTGAGTCTTGGCAAAACTCTGGAAACACCATATATTTT.

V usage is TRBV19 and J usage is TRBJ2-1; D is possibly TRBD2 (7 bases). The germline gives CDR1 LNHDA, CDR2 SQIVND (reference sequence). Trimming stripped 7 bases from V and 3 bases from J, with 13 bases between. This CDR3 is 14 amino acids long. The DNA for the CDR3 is TGTGCCAGTAATAGGGAGGGGGGCTACAATGAGCAGTTCTTC. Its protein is CASNREGGYNEQFF.

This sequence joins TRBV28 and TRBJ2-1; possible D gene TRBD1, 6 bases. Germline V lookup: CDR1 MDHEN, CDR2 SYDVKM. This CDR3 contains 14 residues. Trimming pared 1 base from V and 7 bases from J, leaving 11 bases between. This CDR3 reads CASSLYQGGNEQFF. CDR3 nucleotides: TGTGCCAGCAGTTTATATCAAGGGGGAAATGAGCAGTTCTTC.

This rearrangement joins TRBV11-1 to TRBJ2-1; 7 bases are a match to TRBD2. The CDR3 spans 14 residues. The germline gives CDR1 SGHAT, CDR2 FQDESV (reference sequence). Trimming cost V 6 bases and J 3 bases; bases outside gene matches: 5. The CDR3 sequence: CASRSGEIYNEQFF. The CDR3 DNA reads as TGTGCCAGCAGGAGCGGGGAAATCTACAATGAGCAGTTCTTC.

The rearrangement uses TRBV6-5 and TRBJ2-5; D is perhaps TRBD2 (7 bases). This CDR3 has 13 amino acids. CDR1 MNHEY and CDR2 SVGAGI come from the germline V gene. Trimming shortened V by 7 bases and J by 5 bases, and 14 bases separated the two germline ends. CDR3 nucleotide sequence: TGTGCCAGCAAGGGGGGGGCGTTGGAGACCCAGTACTTC. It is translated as CASKGGALETQYF.

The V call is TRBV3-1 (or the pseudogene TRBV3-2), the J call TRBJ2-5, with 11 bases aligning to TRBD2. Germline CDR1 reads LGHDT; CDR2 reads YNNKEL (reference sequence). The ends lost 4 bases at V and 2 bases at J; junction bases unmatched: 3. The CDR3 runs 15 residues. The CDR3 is CASSLGLAGQETQYF. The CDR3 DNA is TGTGCCAGCAGCCTCGGACTAGCGGGTCAAGAGACCCAGTACTTC.

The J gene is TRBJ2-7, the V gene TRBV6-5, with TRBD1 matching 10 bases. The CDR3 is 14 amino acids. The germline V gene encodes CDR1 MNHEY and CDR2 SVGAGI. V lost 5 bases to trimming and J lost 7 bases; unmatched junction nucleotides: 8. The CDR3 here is CASSTGTGVWEQYF. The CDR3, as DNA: TGTGCCAGCAGTACCGGGACAGGGGTCTGGGAGCAGTACTTC.

CDR3 residues: CASSMDRFDNYGYTF. The CDR3 region has the DNA TGCGCCAGCAGCATGGACAGATTCGATAACTATGGCTACACCTTC. The rearrangement links TRBV5-1 to TRBJ1-2; D is perhaps TRBD1 (6 bases). The V and J ends lost 4 bases and 1 base respectively, with 14 bases between them. CDR1 is SGHRS and CDR2 is YFSETQ in the germline V gene. This CDR3 region has 15 residues.

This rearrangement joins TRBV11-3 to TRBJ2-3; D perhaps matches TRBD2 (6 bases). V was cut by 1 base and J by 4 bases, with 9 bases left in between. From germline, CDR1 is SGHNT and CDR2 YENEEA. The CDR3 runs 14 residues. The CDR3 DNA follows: TGTGCCAGCAGCTTAGGCGGGGCGCCAGATACGCAGTATTTT. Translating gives CASSLGGAPDTQYF.